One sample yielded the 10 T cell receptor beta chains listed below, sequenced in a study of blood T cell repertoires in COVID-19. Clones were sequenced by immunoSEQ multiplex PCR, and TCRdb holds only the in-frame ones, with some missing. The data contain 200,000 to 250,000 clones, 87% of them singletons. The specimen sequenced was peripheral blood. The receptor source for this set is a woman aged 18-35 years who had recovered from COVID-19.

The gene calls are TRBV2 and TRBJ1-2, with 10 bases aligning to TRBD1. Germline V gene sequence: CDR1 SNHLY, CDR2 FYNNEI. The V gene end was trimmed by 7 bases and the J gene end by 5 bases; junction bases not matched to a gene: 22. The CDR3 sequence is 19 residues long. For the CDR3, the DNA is TGTGCCAGCATCATAATGCCTTCGACAGGGGGCAGTCGAGGATATGGCTACACCTTC. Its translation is CASIIMPSTGGSRGYGYTF.

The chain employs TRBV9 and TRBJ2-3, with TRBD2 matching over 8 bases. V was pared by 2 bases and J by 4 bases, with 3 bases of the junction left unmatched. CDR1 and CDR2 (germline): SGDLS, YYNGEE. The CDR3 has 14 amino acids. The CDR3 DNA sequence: TGTGCCAGCAGCGTCCGACTAGCGTCAGATACGCAGTATTTT. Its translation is CASSVRLASDTQYF.

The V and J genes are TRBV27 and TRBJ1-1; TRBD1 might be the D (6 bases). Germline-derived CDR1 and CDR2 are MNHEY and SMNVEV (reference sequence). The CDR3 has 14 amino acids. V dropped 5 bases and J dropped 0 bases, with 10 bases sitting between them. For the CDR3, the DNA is TGTGCCAGCAGTCCCGGACAGATGAACACTGAAGCTTTCTTT. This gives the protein CASSPGQMNTEAFF.

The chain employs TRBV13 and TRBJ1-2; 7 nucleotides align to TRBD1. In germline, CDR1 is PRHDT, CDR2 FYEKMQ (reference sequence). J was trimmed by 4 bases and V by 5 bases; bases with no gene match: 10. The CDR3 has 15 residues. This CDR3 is CASSPAPGGSYGYTF. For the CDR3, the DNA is TGTGCCAGCAGCCCGGCTCCAGGGGGAAGCTATGGCTACACCTTC.

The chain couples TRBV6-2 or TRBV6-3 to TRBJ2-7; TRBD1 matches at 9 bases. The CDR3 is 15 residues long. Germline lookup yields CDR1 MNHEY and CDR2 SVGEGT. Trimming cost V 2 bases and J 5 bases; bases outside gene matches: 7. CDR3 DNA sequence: TGTGCCAGCAGTTACCCGGGACAGGGAGGCCACGAGCAGTACTTC. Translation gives CASSYPGQGGHEQYF.

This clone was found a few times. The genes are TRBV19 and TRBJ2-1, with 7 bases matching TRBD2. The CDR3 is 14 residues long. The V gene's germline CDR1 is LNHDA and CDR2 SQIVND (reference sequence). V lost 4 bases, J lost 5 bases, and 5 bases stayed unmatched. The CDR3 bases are TGTGCCAGTAGTAAATCTAGCGGCAACAATGAGCAGTTCTTC. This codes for CASSKSSGNNEQFF. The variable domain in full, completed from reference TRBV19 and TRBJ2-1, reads DGGITQSPKYLFRKEGQNVTLSCEQNLNHDAMYWYRQDPGQGLRLIYYSQIVNDFQKGDIAEGYSVSREKKESFPLTVTSAQKNPTAFYLCASSKSSGNNEQFFGPGTRLTVL.

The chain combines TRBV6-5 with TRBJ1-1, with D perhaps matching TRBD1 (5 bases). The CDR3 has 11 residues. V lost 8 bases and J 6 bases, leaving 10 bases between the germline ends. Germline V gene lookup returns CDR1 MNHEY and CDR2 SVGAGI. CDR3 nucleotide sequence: TGTGCCAGCGGGGGGATTGCTGAAGCTTTCTTT. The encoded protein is CASGGIAEAFF.

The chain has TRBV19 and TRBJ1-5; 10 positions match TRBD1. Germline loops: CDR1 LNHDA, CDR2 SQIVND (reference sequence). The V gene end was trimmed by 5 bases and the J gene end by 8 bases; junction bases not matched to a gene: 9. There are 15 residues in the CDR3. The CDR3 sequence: CASSFLRDRGKPQHF. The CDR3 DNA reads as TGTGCCAGTAGTTTCCTCCGGGACAGGGGTAAGCCCCAGCATTTT.

The CDR3 spells CASSQVGVYGYTF. CDR3 sequence (DNA): TGCGCCAGCAGCCAAGTAGGAGTCTATGGCTACACCTTC. This rearrangement joins TRBV4-3 to TRBJ1-2; the D is unclear. The CDR3 consists of 13 residues. Germline CDR1 reads LGHNA; CDR2 reads YSLEER. Trimming took 1 base from V and 4 from J, leaving 7 bases between them.

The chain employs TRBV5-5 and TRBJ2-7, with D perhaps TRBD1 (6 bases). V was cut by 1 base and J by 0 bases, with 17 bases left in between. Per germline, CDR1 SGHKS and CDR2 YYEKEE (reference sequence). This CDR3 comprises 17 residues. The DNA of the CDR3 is TGTGCCAGCAGCTTGTTTTTAGGACAGTCCAGCTCCTACGAGCAGTACTTC. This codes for CASSLFLGQSSSYEQYF.